The sequence of this T cell receptor (beta chain) was determined in a study of OX40 agonist ivuxolimab in advanced cancers. About the study: It was ivuxolimab, an agonistic anti-OX40 (CD134) antibody, that patients were treated with.

A history of autoimmune disease or systemic immunosuppression excluded patients. In regard to this clone: Its specificity is not known.

Trimming pared 7 bases from V and 2 bases from J, leaving 15 bases between. CDR1 and CDR2 from the germline V gene are MDHEN and SYDVKM. The CDR3 is 15 residues long. Clones were sequenced by immunoSEQ multiplex PCR, and TCRdb holds only the in-frame ones, with some missing. The sample yields some 23,000 clones, almost 80% seen once. General study results and limits: Averaging showed that CD8+ T cells had more expanded clones than CD4+ did.

The source material was CD4+ or CD8+ T cells sorted from blood, sampled in a trial of the OX40 agonist ivuxolimab. The chain recombines TRBV28 with TRBJ2-1; maybe TRBD2 (5 bases). The sequence was collected from an adult with an advanced solid tumor such as melanoma, head and neck, liver or kidney cancer. The CDR3 protein is CASILAGNTYNEQFF. The CDR3 nucleotides read TGTGCCAGCATCCTGGCCGGGAACACCTACAATGAGCAGTTCTTC.